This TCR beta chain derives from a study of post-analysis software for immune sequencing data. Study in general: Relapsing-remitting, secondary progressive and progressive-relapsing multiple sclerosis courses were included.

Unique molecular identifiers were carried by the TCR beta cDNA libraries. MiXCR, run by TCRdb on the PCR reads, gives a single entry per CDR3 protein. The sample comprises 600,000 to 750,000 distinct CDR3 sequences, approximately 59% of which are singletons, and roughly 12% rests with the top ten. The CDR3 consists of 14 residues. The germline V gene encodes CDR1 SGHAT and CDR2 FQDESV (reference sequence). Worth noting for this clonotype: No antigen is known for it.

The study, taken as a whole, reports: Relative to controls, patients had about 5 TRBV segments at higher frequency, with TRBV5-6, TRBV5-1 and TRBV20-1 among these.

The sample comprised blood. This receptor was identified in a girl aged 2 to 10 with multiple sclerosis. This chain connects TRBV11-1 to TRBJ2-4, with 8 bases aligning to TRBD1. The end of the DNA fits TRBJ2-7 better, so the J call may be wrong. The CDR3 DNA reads TGTGCCAGCAGCTTCGGACAGGGAAGAGGCGAGCAGTACTTC. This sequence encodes CASSFGQGRGEQYF.